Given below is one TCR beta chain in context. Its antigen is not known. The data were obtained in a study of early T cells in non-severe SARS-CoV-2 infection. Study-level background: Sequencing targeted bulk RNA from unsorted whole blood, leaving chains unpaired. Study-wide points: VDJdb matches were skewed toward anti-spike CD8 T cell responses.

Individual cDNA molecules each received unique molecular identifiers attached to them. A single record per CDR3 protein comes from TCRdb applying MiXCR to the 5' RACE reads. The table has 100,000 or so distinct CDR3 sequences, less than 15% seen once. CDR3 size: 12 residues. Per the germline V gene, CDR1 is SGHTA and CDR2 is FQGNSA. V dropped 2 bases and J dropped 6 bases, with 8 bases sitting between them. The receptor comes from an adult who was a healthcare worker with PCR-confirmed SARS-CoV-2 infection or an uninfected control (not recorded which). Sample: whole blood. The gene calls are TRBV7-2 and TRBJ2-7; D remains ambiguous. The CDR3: CASSLTLSEQYF. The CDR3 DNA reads TGTGCCAGCAGCTTAACGCTCAGCGAGCAGTACTTC.